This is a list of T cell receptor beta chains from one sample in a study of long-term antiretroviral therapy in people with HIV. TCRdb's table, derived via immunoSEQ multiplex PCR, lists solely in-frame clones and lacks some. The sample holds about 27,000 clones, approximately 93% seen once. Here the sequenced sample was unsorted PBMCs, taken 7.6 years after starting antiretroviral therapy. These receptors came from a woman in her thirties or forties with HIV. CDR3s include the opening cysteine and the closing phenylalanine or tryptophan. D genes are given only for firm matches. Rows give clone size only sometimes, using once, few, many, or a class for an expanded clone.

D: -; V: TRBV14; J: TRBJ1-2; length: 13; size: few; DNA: TGTGCCAGCAGCCCCGTGTACAGTCATGGCTACACCTTC; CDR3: CASSPVYSHGYTF
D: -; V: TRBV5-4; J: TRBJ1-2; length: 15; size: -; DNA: TGTGCCAGCAGCTTGAATAGGGGAGCTAACTATGGCTACACCTTC; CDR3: CASSLNRGANYGYTF
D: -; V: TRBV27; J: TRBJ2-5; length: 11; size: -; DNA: TGTGCCAGCAGCTGGAAAGAGACCCAGTACTTC; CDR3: CASSWKETQYF
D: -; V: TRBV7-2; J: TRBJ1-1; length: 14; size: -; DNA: TGTGCCAGCACCATTTCGGGGGTTGGCACTGAAGCTTTCTTT; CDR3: CASTISGVGTEAFF
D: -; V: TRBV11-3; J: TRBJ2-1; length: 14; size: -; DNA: TGTGCCAGCAGCTCGACTCCCGGTTACAATGAGCAGTTCTTC; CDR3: CASSSTPGYNEQFF
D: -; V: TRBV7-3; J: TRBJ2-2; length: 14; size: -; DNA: TGTGCCAGCAGCTTAGTGGATGGCACCGGGGAGCTGTTTTTT; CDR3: CASSLVDGTGELFF
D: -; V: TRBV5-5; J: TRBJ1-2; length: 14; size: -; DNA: TGTGCCAGCAGCCCCGGCGGGGTTAACTATGGCTACACCTTC; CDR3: CASSPGGVNYGYTF
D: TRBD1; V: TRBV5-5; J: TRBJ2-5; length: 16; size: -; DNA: TGTGCCAGCAGCCCTGGGACAGGGAGTAATAAAGAGACCCAGTACTTC; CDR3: CASSPGTGSNKETQYF
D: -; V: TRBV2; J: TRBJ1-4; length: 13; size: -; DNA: TGTGCCAGCAGAAGACAGGATAATGAAAAACTGTTTTTT; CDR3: CASRRQDNEKLFF
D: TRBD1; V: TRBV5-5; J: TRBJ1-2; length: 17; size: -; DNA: TGTGCCAGCAGCTTCAAACTACAGGGGACAGGGTCCTATGGCTACACCTTC; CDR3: CASSFKLQGTGSYGYTF
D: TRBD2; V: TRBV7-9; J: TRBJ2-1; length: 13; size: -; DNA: TGTGCCAGCAGCTTGGGAGGGATCAGTGAGCAGTTCTTC; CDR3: CASSLGGISEQFF
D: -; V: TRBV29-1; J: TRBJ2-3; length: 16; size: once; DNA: TGCAGCGTGGCCCCCGCGCTAAGCGATAGCACAGATACGCAGTATTTT; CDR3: CSVAPALSDSTDTQYF
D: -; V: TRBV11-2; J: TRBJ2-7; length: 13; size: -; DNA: TGTGCCAGCAGCTTAGATGCGGGGAGCGAGCAGTACTTC; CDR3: CASSLDAGSEQYF
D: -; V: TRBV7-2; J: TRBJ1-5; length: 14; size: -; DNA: TGTGCCAGCAGCTCGACGCAGGGTGCTCAGCCCCAGCATTTT; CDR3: CASSSTQGAQPQHF
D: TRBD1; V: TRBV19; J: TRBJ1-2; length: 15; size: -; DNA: TGTGCCAGTAGTGCCGGACAGGTCGCTAACTATGGCTACACCTTC; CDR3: CASSAGQVANYGYTF
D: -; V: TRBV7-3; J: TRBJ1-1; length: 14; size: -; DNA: TGTGCCAGCAGCTTCAGGGTAGAAGGGACTGAAGCTTTCTTT; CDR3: CASSFRVEGTEAFF
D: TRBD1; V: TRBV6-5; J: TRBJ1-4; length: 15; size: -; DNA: TGTGCCAGCAGTTCGAGACAGGGGATTAATGAAAAACTGTTTTTT; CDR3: CASSSRQGINEKLFF
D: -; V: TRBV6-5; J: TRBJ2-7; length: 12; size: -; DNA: TGTGCCAGCAGTTACGGGACCTACGAGCAGTACTTC; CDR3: CASSYGTYEQYF
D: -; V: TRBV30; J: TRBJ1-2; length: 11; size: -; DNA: TGTGCCTGGAGTGTATTTGATGGCTACACCTTC; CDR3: CAWSVFDGYTF
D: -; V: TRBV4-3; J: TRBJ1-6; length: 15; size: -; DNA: TGCGCCAGCAGCCAAGTGTACTCTCTTAATTCACCCCTCCACTTT; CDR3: CASSQVYSLNSPLHF
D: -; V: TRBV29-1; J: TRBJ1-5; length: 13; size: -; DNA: TGCAGCGTTGGTGAGGGTGGTCATCAGCCCCAGCATTTT; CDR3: CSVGEGGHQPQHF
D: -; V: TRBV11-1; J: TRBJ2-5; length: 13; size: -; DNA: TGTGCCAGCAGCCCTAGTGGGCCGGAGACCCAGTACTTC; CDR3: CASSPSGPETQYF
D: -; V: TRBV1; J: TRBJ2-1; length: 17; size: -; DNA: TGCACCAGCAGGCCTAGGACTAGCGGGGGTGCGTACAATGAGCAGTTCTTC; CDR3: CTSRPRTSGGAYNEQFF
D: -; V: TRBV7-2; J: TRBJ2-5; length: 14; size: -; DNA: TGTGCCAGCAGCTTAGAGCTGTACCAAGAGACCCAGTACTTC; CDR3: CASSLELYQETQYF
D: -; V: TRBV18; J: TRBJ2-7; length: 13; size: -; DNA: TGTGCCAGCTCACCCGGACTGGGACACGAGCAGTACTTC; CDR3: CASSPGLGHEQYF
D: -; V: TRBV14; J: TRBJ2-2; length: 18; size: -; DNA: TGTGCCAGCAGCCAAGATACTTGGGGTCCACTCTACACCGGGGAGCTGTTTTTT; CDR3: CASSQDTWGPLYTGELFF
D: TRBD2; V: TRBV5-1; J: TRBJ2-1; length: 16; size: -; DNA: TGCGCCAGCAGCTCCTCGGGACTAGCGGGGTGGGATGAGCAGTTCTTC; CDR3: CASSSSGLAGWDEQFF
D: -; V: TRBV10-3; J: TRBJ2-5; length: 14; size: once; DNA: TGTGCCATCAGTGAGTCGGGGCGTCCAGAGACCCAGTACTTC; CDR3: CAISESGRPETQYF
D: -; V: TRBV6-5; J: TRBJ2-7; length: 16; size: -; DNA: TGTGCCAGCAGTTACTCCCGCAGTCCGGAGGTCTACGAGCAGTACTTC; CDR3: CASSYSRSPEVYEQYF
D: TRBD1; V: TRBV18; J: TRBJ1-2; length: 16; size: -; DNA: TGTGCCAGCTCACTCAGACAGGGGGGGAGTTCGTACGGCTACACCTTC; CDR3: CASSLRQGGSSYGYTF
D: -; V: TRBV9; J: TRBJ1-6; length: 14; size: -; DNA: TGTGCCAGCAGCGTAGGAGAGATAGGTTCACCCCTCCACTTT; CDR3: CASSVGEIGSPLHF
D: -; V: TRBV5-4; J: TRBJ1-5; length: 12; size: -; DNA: TGTGCCAGCAGCTTGGACGATCAGCCCCAGCATTTT; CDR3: CASSLDDQPQHF
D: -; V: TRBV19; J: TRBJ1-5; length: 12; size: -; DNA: TGTGCCAGTAGTATCACCAATCAGCCCCAGCATTTT; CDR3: CASSITNQPQHF
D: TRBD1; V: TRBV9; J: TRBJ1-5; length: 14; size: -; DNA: TGTGCCAGCAGCGACCGGGACAGGGATCAGCCCCAGCATTTT; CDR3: CASSDRDRDQPQHF
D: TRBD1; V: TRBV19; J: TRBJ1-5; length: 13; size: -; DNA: TGTGCCAGTAGTCTCAGGGGGTATCAGCCCCAGCATTTT; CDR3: CASSLRGYQPQHF
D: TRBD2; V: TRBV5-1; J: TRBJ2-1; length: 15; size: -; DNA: TGCGCCAGCAGCTTCCACGGGACTAGCGGCAATGAGCAGTTCTTC; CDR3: CASSFHGTSGNEQFF
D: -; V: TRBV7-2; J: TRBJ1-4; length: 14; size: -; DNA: TGTGCCAGCAGCTCTAGGGGTATTAATGAAAAACTGTTTTTT; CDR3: CASSSRGINEKLFF
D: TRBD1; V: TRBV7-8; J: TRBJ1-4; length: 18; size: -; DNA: TGTGCCAGCAGCTCTCCGGGACAGGGGGGATCAACTAATGAAAAACTGTTTTTT; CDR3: CASSSPGQGGSTNEKLFF
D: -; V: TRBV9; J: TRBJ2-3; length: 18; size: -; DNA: TGTGCCAGCAGTCCCTGGGGGGGGGCCCCCTCACCCACAGATACGCAGTATTTT; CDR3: CASSPWGGAPSPTDTQYF
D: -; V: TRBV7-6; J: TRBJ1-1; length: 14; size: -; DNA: TGTGCCAGTATTAAGAACGGGGGGATCACTGAAGCTTTCTTT; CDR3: CASIKNGGITEAFF
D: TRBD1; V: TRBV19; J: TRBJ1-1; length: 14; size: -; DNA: TGTGCCAGTGGCGGACAGGGCTTGAACACTGAAGCTTTCTTT; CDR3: CASGGQGLNTEAFF
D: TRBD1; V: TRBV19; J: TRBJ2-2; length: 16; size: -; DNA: TGTGCCAGTAGTATAGGGGGGACAGTAGGCACCGGGGAGCTGTTTTTT; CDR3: CASSIGGTVGTGELFF
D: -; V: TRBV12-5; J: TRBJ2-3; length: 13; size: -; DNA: TGCGCTAGTGGTGGGGGGAACACAGATACGCAGTATTTT; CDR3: CASGGGNTDTQYF
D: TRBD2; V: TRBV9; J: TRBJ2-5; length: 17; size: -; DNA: TGTGCCAGCAGCCCCGGCGGGCCTAGCGGGGGATCGGAGACCCAGTACTTC; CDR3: CASSPGGPSGGSETQYF
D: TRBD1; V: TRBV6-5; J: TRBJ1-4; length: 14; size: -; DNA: TGTGCCAGCAGCCGGGACAGGGAATATCAAAAACTGTTTTTT; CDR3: CASSRDREYQKLFF
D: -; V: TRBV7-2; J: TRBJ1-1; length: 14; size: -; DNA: TGTGCCAGCAGCCCCATTCCAGTGAACACTGAAGCTTTCTTT; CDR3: CASSPIPVNTEAFF
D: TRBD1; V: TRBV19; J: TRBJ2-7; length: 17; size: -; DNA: TGTGCCAGTAGTACATCGGGACAGGGGGCGGTTGCCTACGAGCAGTACTTC; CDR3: CASSTSGQGAVAYEQYF
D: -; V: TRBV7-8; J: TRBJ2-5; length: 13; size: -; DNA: TGTGCCAGCAGCTTAACCCACCAAGAGACCCAGTACTTC; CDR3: CASSLTHQETQYF
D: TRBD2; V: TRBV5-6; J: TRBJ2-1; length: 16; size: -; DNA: TGTGCCAGCAGCTTGGGGCCCCAAGGTAGCGGGAGGGAGCAGTTCTTC; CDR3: CASSLGPQGSGREQFF
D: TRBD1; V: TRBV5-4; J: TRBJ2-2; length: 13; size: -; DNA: TGTGCCAGCAGCAGGGACAGGGGCGGGGAGCTGTTTTTT; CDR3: CASSRDRGGELFF
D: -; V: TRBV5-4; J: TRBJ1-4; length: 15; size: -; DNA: TGTGCCAGCAGCTTGGGTGTCGGCATTAATGAAAAACTGTTTTTT; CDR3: CASSLGVGINEKLFF
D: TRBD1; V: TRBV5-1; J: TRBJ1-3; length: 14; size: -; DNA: TGCGCCAGCAGAAGGGGACAGGATGGAAACACCATATATTTT; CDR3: CASRRGQDGNTIYF
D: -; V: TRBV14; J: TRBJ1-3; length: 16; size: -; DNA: TGTGCCAGCAGCCAAGATTTAGGCTACTCTGGAAACACCATATATTTT; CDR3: CASSQDLGYSGNTIYF
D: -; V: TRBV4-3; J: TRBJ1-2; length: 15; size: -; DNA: TGCGCCAGCAGCCAAGGGCTCGACGCCTTAACAGGCTACACCTTC; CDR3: CASSQGLDALTGYTF